This passage covers 13 T cell receptor beta chains from one sample sequenced in a study of CXCR3-negative and CXCR3-positive naive CD8 T cells. Whole-study findings and limits: Comparison of naive cells showed more hydrophobic TRB CDR3s in CXCR3-positive than in CXCR3-negative naive cells.

UMI-tagged TRB cDNA libraries were built via 5' RACE. From its re-call of the 5' RACE reads, TCRdb lists each CDR3 protein once, without DNA. Here the sample table reports about 7,000 distinct CDR3 sequences. What these receptors recognize is not known. Sequencing was performed on naive CXCR3+ CD8+ T cells from blood. Subset here: CD45RO-CCR7+CD27+CD95- naive CD8+ T cells expressing CXCR3 (TNR3+). All receptors come from a human donor in good health. Some clones in this sample may be carry-over from other donors' samples.

This chain joins TRBV6-6 and TRBJ2-3. This CDR3 has 13 residues. The germline V gene has CDR1 MNHNY and CDR2 SVGAGI (reference sequence). This CDR3 is CASRHSYPDTQYF.

CDR3 amino acids: CSVPSLVTGNTIYF. The V call is TRBV20-1, the J call TRBJ1-3. Germline CDR1 and CDR2: DFQATT and SNEGSKA (reference sequence). This CDR3 contains 14 residues.

By frequency, this clonotype is medium-sized (0.01 to 0.1%). The chain uses TRBV29-1 and TRBJ1-1; TCRdb reports TRBD1, a call that lacks DNA to check it against. CDR3 size: 14 residues. Germline CDR1 is SQVTM and CDR2 is ANQGSEA. CDR3 in amino acids: CSGSTGEGYTEAFF.

V is TRBV28 and J is TRBJ2-7; the D gene TCRdb calls, TRBD2, cannot be checked with no DNA. The CDR3 extends over 14 amino acids. Germline CDR1 reads MDHEN; CDR2 reads SYDVKM. The CDR3 reads CASIVRASSYEQYF.

This rearrangement joins TRBV9 to TRBJ1-1. Germline CDR1 SGDLS, CDR2 YYNGEE. The CDR3 totals 14 residues. The CDR3 here is CASSVASGSTEAFF. The full variable domain, completed using reference TRBV9 and TRBJ1-1, is DSGVTQTPKHLITATGQRVTLRCSPRSGDLSVYWYQQSLDQGLQFLIQYYNGEERAKGNILERFSAQQFPDLHSELNLSSLELGDSALYFCASSVASGSTEAFFGQGTRLTVV.

The chain joins TRBV6-5 to TRBJ2-7; TCRdb's D call, TRBD1, is unchecked because there is no DNA. The germline gives CDR1 MNHEY, CDR2 SVGAGI. This CDR3 comprises 11 residues. The CDR3: CASRNGGLQYF.

V and J are TRBV27 and TRBJ2-1; TCRdb picks TRBD1, but there is no DNA to check that call. CDR3 length: 17 residues. The germline V gene has CDR1 MNHEY and CDR2 SMNVEV (reference sequence). The CDR3 sequence: CASSWSRGLTIYNEQFF.

By frequency, this clonotype registers medium-sized. This sequence joins TRBV5-6 and TRBJ1-5; TCRdb's D call, TRBD1, is unchecked because there is no DNA. CDR1 is SGHDT, CDR2 YYEEEE, per germline. This CDR3 has 15 residues. The CDR3 protein is CASTGSLNSNQPQHF.

V usage is TRBV7-9 and J usage is TRBJ1-1; TCRdb picks TRBD1, but there is no DNA to check that call. The CDR3 extends over 15 amino acids. The germline CDR1 and CDR2 sequences are SEHNR and FQNEAQ (reference sequence). CDR3 loop: CASSLIQGGETEAFF.

The rearrangement joins TRBV19 to TRBJ1-2; the D call of TRBD1 rests on TCRdb alone, since no DNA is present to check it. The CDR3 length is 11 residues. Per the germline V gene, CDR1 is LNHDA and CDR2 is SQIVND (reference sequence). CDR3 in amino acids: CASTTGDGYTF.

The V call is TRBV2, the J call TRBJ2-5; the D call from TCRdb, TRBD1, cannot be confirmed without DNA. The CDR3 spans 14 residues. Germline V lookup: CDR1 SNHLY, CDR2 FYNNEI. CDR3 residues: CASRGDSQVETQYF.

The rearrangement links TRBV24-1 to TRBJ2-7; absent DNA, TCRdb's TRBD1 call cannot be checked. The germline V gene encodes CDR1 KGHDR and CDR2 SFDVKD. The CDR3 spans 14 residues. This CDR3 reads CATRQGFSSYEQYF.

The chain combines TRBV5-4 with TRBJ2-7; TCRdb indicates TRBD1, and absent DNA this call remains unverified. The CDR3 is 16 residues long. Germline lookup yields CDR1 SGHNT and CDR2 YYREEE (reference sequence). CDR3 region: CASSLGGRGDSYEQYF.